This T cell receptor (delta chain) emerged from a study of human gamma delta and Vdelta1 T cells. TCRdb re-called the PCR reads through CATT. The sample holds 5,000 to 8,000 delta-chain clones, around two fifths seen once. A word on this clone: No antigen is known for it.

The germline V gene encodes CDR1 TSWWSYY and CDR2 QGS. Deletions cut 4 bases from V and 8 bases from J, with 14 bases between. CDR3 length equals 13 residues. The study's findings and limits: Delta One T cells were reportedly polyclonal and broadly cytotoxic against acute myeloid leukemia.

The TCR comes from a human donor in good health. Sequenced material: Vdelta1 gamma-delta T cells from blood grown in culture (DOT cells). The V and J genes are TRDV1 and TRDJ1; TRDD3 is a possible D gene (6 bases). The CDR3: CALGVGGTTKLIF. The CDR3 DNA follows: TGTGCTCTTGGGGTGGGGGGGACCACGAAACTCATCTTT.